This entry describes one T cell receptor beta chain. The antigen is undetermined. This sample is drawn from a study of cytomegalovirus exposure and HLA in healthy donors. Findings of the study overall: In a later analysis, parvovirus B19, influenza, CMV and Epstein-Barr virus appeared linked to several top co-occurrence clusters.

V gave up 1 base and J gave up 4 bases, with 17 bases separating them. The CDR3 is made up of 17 amino acids. Germline values: CDR1 MGHRA, CDR2 YSYEKL. With 60 Vbeta and 13 Jbeta primers, the PCR was carried out. Clones were sequenced by immunoSEQ multiplex PCR, and TCRdb holds only the in-frame ones, with some missing. The data show 150,000 to 200,000 clones, with around four fifths seen just once and around 1.6% held by the top ten. The source material was PBMCs. The chain couples TRBV4-1 to TRBJ1-5; D is perhaps TRBD1 (5 bases). This TCR was recovered from a woman under 30 in good health and CMV-seronegative. The CDR3 DNA is TGCGCCAGCAGCCAAGTGGTAGGGGCCGGGGGAAATCAGCCCCAGCATTTT. Translation gives CASSQVVGAGGNQPQHF.